Sequencing of this T cell receptor beta chain was carried out in a study of human T cells and chemical hapten exposure. It was from unfractionated whole blood that total RNA was extracted. The CDR3 totals 14 residues. V was clipped by 4 bases and J by 2 bases, with 13 bases between them. Looked up from germline, CDR1 is SGHRS and CDR2 is YFSETQ. The library attached unique molecular identifiers to individual cDNA molecules. TCRdb redid the calling of the 5' RACE reads with MiXCR, one entry per CDR3 protein. The sample consists of around 80,000 distinct CDR3 sequences, 15% to 20% of them appearing once.

The gene calls are TRBV5-1 and TRBJ2-7; D is possibly TRBD1 or TRBD2 (5 bases each). The TCR comes from a female donor in good health. The CDR3 loop reads CASSTGRRAYEQYF. The CDR3 bases are TGCGCCAGCAGCACGGGACGGAGAGCCTACGAGCAGTACTTC.